Listed here is a single T cell receptor beta chain. Antigen: not known. A read error may produce the germline difference seen at one junction end. Germline V gene sequence: CDR1 SGHDT, CDR2 YYEEEE. This CDR3 contains 15 residues. TCRdb recomputed calls from the 5' RACE reads with MiXCR, one row per CDR3 protein. The repertoire holds 1.5 million to 2 million distinct CDR3 sequences, with less than 35% as singletons. The sample originates from a study of identical twins. Study results and caveats: Cross-sectional statistics underpinned the conclusions; the same donors were not followed.

This receptor was obtained from a newborn girl in good health. The V call is TRBV5-6, the J call TRBJ1-6; 7 bases are a match to TRBD1. Material: cord blood. CDR3 DNA: TGTGCCAGCAGCACACAGGGGCTGGGGAATTCACCCCCCCACTTT. It encodes CASSTQGLGNSPPHF.